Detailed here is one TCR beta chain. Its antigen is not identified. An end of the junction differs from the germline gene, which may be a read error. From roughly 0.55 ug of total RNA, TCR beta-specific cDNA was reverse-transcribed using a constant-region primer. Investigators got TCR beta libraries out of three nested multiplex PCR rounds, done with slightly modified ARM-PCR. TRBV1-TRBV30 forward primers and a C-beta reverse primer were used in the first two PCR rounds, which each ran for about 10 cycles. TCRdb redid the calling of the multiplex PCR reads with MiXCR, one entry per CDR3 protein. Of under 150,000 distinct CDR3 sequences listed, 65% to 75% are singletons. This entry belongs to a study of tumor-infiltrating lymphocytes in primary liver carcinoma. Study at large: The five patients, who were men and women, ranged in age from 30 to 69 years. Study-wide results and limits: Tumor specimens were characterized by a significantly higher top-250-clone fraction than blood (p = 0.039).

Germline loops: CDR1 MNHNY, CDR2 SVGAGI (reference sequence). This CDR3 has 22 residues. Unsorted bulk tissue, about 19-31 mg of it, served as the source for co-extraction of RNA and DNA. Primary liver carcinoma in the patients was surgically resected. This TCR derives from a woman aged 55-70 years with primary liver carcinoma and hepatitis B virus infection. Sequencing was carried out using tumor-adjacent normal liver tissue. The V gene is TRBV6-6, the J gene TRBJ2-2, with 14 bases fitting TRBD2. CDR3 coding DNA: TGTGCCAGCAGACCGGGACTAGCGGGAGACCGTCCCCGTGCCCCGAACACCGAGGAGCTGTTTTTT. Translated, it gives CASRPGLAGDRPRAPNTEELFF.